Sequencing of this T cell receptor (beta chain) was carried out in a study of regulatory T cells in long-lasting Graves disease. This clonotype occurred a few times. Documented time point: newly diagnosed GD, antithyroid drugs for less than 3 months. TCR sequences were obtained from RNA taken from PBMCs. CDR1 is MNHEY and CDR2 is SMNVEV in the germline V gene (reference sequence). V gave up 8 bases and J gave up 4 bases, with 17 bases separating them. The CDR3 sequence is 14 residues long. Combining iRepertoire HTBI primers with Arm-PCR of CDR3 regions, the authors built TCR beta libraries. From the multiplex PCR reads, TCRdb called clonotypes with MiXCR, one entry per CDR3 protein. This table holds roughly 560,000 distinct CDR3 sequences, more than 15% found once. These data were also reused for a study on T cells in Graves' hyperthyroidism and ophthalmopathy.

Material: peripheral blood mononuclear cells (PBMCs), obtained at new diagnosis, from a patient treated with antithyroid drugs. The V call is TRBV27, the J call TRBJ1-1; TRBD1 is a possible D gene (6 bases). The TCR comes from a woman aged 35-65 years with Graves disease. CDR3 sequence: CASRGGHFGTEAFF. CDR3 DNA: TGTGCCAGCCGGGGGGGACATTTTGGCACTGAAGCTTTCTTT.